Shown below are 4 T cell receptor beta chains from a single sample sequenced in a study of early T cells in non-severe SARS-CoV-2 infection. Via MiXCR, TCRdb re-called the 5' RACE reads, giving one row per CDR3 protein. The sample gives around 58,000 distinct CDR3 sequences, about 8% of which show up once; about 10% is in the top ten. The sequencing here drew on whole blood, taken at baseline. The receptor set was obtained from an adult who was a healthcare worker with PCR-confirmed SARS-CoV-2 infection or an uninfected control (not recorded which).

The table lists this clonotype with many counts. CDR3: CAWSRLHSGANVLTF. The CDR3 coding sequence is TGTGCCTGGAGTCGTCTGCACTCTGGGGCCAACGTCCTGACTTTC. The genes are TRBV30 and TRBJ2-6; D is unresolved. CDR3 length equals 15 residues. The V gene's germline CDR1 is GTSNPN and CDR2 SVGIG (reference sequence). V was shortened by 2 bases and J by 0 bases, with 8 bases between the two germline ends.

The rearrangement joins TRBV9 to TRBJ2-5; D is unresolved. This CDR3 spans 13 amino acids. Trimming cost V 0 bases and J 5 bases, with 8 bases left between them. Germline CDR1 and CDR2: SGDLS and YYNGEE. The CDR3 nucleotides are TGTGCCAGCAGCGTAGCCAGCGTGGAGACCCAGTACTTC. This codes for CASSVASVETQYF.

This clonotype was recorded a few times. The chain joins TRBV15 to TRBJ2-7; D is ambiguous. The CDR3 length is 13 residues. Per the germline V gene, CDR1 is LNHNV and CDR2 is YYDKDF (reference sequence). V lost 0 bases to trimming and J lost 4 bases, with 7 bases between them. CDR3: CATSRDPTYEQYF. DNA of the CDR3: TGTGCCACCAGCAGAGATCCCACGTACGAGCAGTACTTC.

This clonotype was seen many times. As DNA, the CDR3 is TGTGCCAGCAGCTTACGGGATCCCCAAGAGGCGGAGACCCAGTACTTC. Translation: CASSLRDPQEAETQYF. V is TRBV21-1 and J is TRBJ2-5; no check of the table's D call, TRBD1, against the DNA was made. TRBV21-1 is a pseudogene segment. The CDR3 loop spans 16 amino acids.